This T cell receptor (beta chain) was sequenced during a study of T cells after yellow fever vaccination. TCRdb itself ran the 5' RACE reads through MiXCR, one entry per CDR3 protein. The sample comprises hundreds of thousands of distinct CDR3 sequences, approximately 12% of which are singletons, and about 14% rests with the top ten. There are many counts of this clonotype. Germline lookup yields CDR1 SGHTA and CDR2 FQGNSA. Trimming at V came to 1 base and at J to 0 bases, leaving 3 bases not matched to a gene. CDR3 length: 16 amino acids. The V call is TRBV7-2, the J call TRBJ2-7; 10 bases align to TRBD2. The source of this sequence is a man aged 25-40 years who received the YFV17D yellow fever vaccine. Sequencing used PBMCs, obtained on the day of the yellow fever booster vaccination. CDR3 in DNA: TGTGCCAGCAGCTTAGTTGCTAGCGGGAGCTCCTACGAGCAGTACTTC. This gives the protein CASSLVASGSSYEQYF.